This T cell receptor beta chain was captured by sequencing in a study of blood T cell repertoires in COVID-19. V lost 6 bases and J 9 bases, leaving 11 bases between the germline ends. The CDR3 has 11 amino acids. Germline V CDR1 and CDR2: KGHSH, LQKENI. Assay: immunoSEQ multiplex PCR; the TCRdb copy retains only in-frame clones and omits some. There are 300,000 to 400,000 clones in the sample; 90% occur only once, and 2% to 3% lies in the top ten. Donors of Cohort 3 who recovered were those that had two negative PCRs, clearance, or symptom resolution. The rearrangement uses TRBV18 and TRBJ1-2; a possible D gene is TRBD1 (5 bases). This sequence originates from a man aged 55 to 69 who had recovered from COVID-19. The sequencing input was PBMCs or T cells enriched from blood (not recorded which). As DNA, the CDR3 is TGTGCCAGCTCTACGACAGTTAGCTACACCTTC. This translates into CASSTTVSYTF.